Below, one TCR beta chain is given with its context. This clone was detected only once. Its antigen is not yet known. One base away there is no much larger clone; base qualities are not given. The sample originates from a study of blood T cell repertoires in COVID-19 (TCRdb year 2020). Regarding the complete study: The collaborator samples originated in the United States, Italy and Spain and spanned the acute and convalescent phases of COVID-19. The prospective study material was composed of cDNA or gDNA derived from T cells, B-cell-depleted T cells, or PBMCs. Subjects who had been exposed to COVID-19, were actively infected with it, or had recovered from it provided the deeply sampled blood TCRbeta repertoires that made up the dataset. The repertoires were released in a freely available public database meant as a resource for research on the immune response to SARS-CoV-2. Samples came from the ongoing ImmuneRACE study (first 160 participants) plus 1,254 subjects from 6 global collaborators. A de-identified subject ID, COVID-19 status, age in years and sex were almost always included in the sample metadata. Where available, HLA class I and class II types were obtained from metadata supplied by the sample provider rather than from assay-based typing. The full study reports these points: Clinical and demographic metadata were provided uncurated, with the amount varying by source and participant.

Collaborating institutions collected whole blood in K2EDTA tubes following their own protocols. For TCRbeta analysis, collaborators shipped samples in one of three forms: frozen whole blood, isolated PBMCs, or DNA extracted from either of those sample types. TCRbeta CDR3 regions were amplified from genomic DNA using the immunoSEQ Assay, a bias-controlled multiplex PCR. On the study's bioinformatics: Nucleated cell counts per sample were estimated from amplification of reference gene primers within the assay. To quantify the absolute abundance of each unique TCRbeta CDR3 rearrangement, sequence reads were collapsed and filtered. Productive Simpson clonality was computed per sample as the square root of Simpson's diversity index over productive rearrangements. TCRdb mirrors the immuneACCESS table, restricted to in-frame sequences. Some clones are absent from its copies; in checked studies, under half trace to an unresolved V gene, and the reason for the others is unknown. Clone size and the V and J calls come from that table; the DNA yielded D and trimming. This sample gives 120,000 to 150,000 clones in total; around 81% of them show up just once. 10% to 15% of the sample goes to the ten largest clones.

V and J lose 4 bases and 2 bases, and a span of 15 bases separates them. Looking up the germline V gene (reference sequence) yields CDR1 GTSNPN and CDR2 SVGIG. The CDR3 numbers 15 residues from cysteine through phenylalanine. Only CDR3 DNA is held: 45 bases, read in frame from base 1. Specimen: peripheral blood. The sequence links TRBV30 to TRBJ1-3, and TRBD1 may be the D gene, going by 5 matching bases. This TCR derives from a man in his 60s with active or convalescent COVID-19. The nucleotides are TGTGCCTGGACCCCGGGCAGGGCGGCTGGAAACACCATATATTTT. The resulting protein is CAWTPGRAAGNTIYF.